This T cell receptor (beta chain) is drawn from a study of cytomegalovirus exposure and HLA in healthy donors. Both 60 Vbeta primers and 13 Jbeta primers went into the PCR. The repertoire was sequenced with immunoSEQ multiplex PCR; TCRdb's copy has only in-frame clones and lacks some. This table has under 250,000 clones, around 81% appearing once. V was pared by 0 bases and J by 5 bases, with 4 bases between. The CDR3 has 12 residues. CDR1 is MNHNY and CDR2 is SVGAGI in the germline V gene (reference sequence). This TCR was sampled from a woman aged 60-70 years in good health and CMV-seropositive. The sample consisted of PBMCs. The genes are TRBV6-6 and TRBJ2-5; D unclear. Written as DNA, the CDR3 is TGTGCCAGCAGTTACTCTTCGGAGACCCAGTACTTC. This translates into CASSYSSETQYF.